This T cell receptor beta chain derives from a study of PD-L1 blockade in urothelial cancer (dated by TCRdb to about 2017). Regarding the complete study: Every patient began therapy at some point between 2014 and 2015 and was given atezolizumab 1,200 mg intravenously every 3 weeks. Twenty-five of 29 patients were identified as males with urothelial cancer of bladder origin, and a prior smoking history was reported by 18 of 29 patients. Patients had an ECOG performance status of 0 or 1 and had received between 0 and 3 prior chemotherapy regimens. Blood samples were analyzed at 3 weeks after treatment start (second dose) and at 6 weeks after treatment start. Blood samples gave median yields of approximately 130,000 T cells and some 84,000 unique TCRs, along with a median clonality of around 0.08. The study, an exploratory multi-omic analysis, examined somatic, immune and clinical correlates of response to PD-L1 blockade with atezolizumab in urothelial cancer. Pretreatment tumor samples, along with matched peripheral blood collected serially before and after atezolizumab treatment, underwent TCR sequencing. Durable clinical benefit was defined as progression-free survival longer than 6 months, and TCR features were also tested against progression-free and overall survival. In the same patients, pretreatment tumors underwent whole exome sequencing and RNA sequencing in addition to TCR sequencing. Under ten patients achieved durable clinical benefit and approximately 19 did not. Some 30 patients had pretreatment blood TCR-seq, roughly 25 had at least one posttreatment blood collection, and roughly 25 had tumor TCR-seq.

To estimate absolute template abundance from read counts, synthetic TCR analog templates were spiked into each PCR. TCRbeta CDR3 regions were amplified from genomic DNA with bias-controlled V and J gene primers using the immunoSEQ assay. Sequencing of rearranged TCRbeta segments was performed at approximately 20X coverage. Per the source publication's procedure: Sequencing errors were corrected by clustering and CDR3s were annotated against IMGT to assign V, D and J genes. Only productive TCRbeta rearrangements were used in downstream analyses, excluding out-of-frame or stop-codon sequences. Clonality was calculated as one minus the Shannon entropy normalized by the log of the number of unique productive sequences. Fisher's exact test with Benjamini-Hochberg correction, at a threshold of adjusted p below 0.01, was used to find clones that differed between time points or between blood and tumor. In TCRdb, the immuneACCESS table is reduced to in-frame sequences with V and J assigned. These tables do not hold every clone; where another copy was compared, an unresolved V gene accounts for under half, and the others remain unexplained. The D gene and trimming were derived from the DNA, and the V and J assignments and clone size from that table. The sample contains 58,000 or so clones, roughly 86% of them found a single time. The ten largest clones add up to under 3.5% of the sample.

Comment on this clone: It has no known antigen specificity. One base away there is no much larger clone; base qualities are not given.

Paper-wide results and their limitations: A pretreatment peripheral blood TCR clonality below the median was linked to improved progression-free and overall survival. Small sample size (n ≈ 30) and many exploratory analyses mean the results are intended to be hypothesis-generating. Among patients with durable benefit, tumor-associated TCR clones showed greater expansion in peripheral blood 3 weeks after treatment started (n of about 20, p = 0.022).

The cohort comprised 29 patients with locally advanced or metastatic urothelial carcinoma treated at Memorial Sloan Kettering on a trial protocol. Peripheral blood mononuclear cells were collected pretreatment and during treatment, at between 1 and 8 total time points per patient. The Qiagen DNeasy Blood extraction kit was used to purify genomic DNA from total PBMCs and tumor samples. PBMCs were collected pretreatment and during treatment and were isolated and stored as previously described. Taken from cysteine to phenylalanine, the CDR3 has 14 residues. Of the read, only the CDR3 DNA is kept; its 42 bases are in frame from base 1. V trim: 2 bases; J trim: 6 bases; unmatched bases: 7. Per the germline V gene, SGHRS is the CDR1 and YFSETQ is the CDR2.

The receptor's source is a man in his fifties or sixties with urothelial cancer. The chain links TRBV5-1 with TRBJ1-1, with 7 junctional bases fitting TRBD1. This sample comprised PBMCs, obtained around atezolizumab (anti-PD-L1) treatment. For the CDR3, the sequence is CASSLVTGSPEAFF. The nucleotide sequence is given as TGCGCCAGCAGCTTAGTGACAGGGAGCCCTGAAGCTTTCTTT.